Below are 21 T cell receptor beta chains sequenced from a single sample in a study of blood T cells in healthy people across ages. Sample-barcoded 5' priming and a J-beta primer mix drove a second PCR of roughly 6 to 12 cycles. From the 5' RACE reads, TCRdb called clonotypes with MiXCR, one entry per CDR3 protein. The sample has 1,500,000 or so distinct CDR3 sequences, roughly two fifths seen once. The source material was blood. Source of these receptors: a woman aged 18-29 years in good health.

This clonotype was counted ten times or more. The chain is built from TRBV18 and TRBJ2-3; D is unresolved. V was cut by 8 bases and J by 2 bases, with 11 bases left in between. The germline V gene encodes CDR1 KGHSH and CDR2 LQKENI. The CDR3 consists of 13 residues. The CDR3 region has the DNA TGTGCCAGCAGCCCACGGAACACAGATACGCAGTATTTT. The encoded protein is CASSPRNTDTQYF.

This clonotype was seen a handful of times. The gene calls are TRBV28 and TRBJ2-1; D is unclear. This CDR3 region has 12 residues. Germline CDR1 reads MDHEN; CDR2 reads SYDVKM. V lost 8 bases and J 2 bases, leaving 7 bases between the germline ends. Here the CDR3 reads CASGGPYNEQFF. CDR3 coding DNA: TGTGCCAGCGGTGGCCCCTACAATGAGCAGTTCTTC.

This clonotype was detected only a few times. The chain employs TRBV9 and TRBJ1-2; TRBD1 aligns across 9 bases. V gave up 7 bases and J gave up 5 bases; unmatched junction bases: 9. The germline V gene has CDR1 SGDLS and CDR2 YYNGEE. The CDR3 is made up of 14 amino acids. This CDR3 reads CASGGTGRYYGYTF. The CDR3 DNA reads TGTGCCAGCGGGGGGACAGGGCGATATTATGGCTACACCTTC.

This clonotype appeared a few times. The J gene is TRBJ1-1, the V gene TRBV12-3 or TRBV12-4; no reliable D call. Trimming removed 1 base from V and 7 bases from J, with 7 bases in between. The CDR3 has 12 amino acids. The CDR3 sequence is CASSLEFVEAFF. The CDR3 DNA follows: TGTGCCAGCAGTTTAGAGTTTGTTGAAGCTTTCTTT.

This clonotype appeared once. The chain employs TRBV20-1 and TRBJ2-3; tentative D call: TRBD1 (5 bases). V lost 1 base and J 8 bases, leaving 16 bases between the germline ends. The CDR3 contains 14 residues. Germline V lookup: CDR1 DFQATT, CDR2 SNEGSKA (reference sequence). CDR3 DNA sequence: TGCAGTGCTAGAGGTTCAGGGAAGGAGCTTACGCAGTATTTT. It is translated as CSARGSGKELTQYF.

Notes on this clonotype: One end of the junction fails to match germline, which may point to a read error. The chain is built from TRBV15 and TRBJ1-1; no reliable D call. The CDR3 contains 14 residues. The V gene's germline CDR1 is LNHNV and CDR2 YYDKDF (reference sequence). CDR3 DNA: TGTGTCACCAGCAGAGATAGCATGAACACTGAAGCTTTCTTT. Translated: CVTSRDSMNTEAFF. Based on the CDR3 plus reference TRBV15 and TRBJ1-1, the full variable domain is DAMVIQNPRYQVTQFGKPVTLSCSQTLNHNVMYWYQQKSSQAPKLLFHYYDKDFNNEADTPDNFQSRRPNTSFCFLDIRSPGLGDTAMYLCVTSRDSMNTEAFFGQGTRLTVV.

This rearrangement joins TRBV18 to TRBJ1-2; 7 bases align to TRBD1. The ends lost 2 bases at V and 2 bases at J; junction bases unmatched: 2. CDR3 length: 14 amino acids. Germline V CDR1 and CDR2: KGHSH, LQKENI. The CDR3 DNA reads as TGTGCCAGCTCACCAGACAGGGACAACTATGGCTACACCTTC. Translation gives CASSPDRDNYGYTF. Full variable domain (rest looked up from reference TRBV18 and TRBJ1-2): NAGVMQNPRHLVRRRGQEARLRCSPMKGHSHVYWYRQLPEEGLKFMVYLQKENIIDESGMPKERFSAEFPKEGPSILRIQQVVRGDSAAYFCASSPDRDNYGYTFGSGTRLTVV.

The chain carries TRBV25-1 and TRBJ1-3; no firm D call. Germline V gene lookup returns CDR1 MGHDK and CDR2 SYGVNS. The CDR3 consists of 17 residues. The V and J ends lost 1 base and 0 bases respectively, with 13 bases between them. The CDR3 DNA reads TGTGCCAGCAGTGAATGGCCCAGTTCCGCCTCTGGAAACACCATATATTTT. This gives the protein CASSEWPSSASGNTIYF.

The chain has TRBV14 and TRBJ2-7, with TRBD1 as a possible D gene (5 bases). V gave up 3 bases and J gave up 0 bases, with 15 bases separating them. In germline, CDR1 is SGHDN, CDR2 FVKESK. This CDR3 contains 16 residues. CDR3 DNA sequence: TGTGCCAGCAGCCAGGGAACAGGCCGCCTCTCCTACGAGCAGTACTTC. It encodes CASSQGTGRLSYEQYF.

This chain uses TRBV7-9 with TRBJ2-2; no firm D call. Looked up from germline, CDR1 is SEHNR and CDR2 is FQNEAQ (reference sequence). This CDR3 is built from 15 residues. V lost 5 bases and J lost 3, with 13 bases in between. This chain's CDR3 is CASSPCCVHTGELFF. CDR3 bases: TGTGCCAGCAGCCCCTGCTGCGTTCACACCGGGGAGCTGTTTTTT.

Concerning this clonotype itself: At one end the junction does not follow the germline gene, possibly because of a read error. CDR3 protein: CASSVGLAGADERFF. DNA for the CDR3: TGTGCCAGCAGCGTCGGCCTAGCGGGGGCCGATGAGCGGTTCTTC. The rearrangement joins TRBV9 to TRBJ2-1, with 10 bases matching TRBD2. The CDR3 totals 15 residues. Germline V gives CDR1 SGDLS, CDR2 YYNGEE.

CDR3 amino acids: CASSPRQGHEQFF. The CDR3 nucleotides are TGTGCCAGCAGCCCCAGACAGGGCCATGAGCAGTTCTTC. This chain links TRBV9 with TRBJ2-1, with 7 bases fitting TRBD1. V lost 4 bases and J lost 8; bases outside the gene matches: 6. Germline CDR1 and CDR2: SGDLS and YYNGEE. The CDR3 length is 13 residues. Combining the CDR3 with reference TRBV9 and TRBJ2-1 gives the whole variable domain DSGVTQTPKHLITATGQRVTLRCSPRSGDLSVYWYQQSLDQGLQFLIQYYNGEERAKGNILERFSAQQFPDLHSELNLSSLELGDSALYFCASSPRQGHEQFFGPGTRLTVL.

With respect to this clonotype: The germline gene is not matched at one end of the junction; a read error may be the cause. V gene TRBV29-1 combines with J gene TRBJ1-1, with a tentative D call TRBD1 (6 bases). CDR3 length: 14 amino acids. Germline lookup yields CDR1 SQVTM and CDR2 ANQGSEA. In DNA, the CDR3 is TGCAGCGTTGAGGCACAGGGAGGTCCCACTGAGGCTTTCTTT. Protein product: CSVEAQGGPTEAFF.

The chain carries TRBV12-3 or TRBV12-4 and TRBJ2-3, with 7 bases aligning to TRBD2. Losses at the gene ends were 6 bases for V and 7 bases for J; bases not matched to a gene: 10. This CDR3 is 14 amino acids long. Written as DNA, the CDR3 is TGTGCCAGCAGAGCGGGGCAGCTCGTAAATACGCAGTATTTT. Amino acids: CASRAGQLVNTQYF.

The chain uses TRBV28 and TRBJ2-3; D is unclear. The CDR3 spans 12 residues. Germline V gene data show CDR1 as MDHEN and CDR2 as SYDVKM. Trimming took off 7 bases at V and 5 bases at J, with 10 bases between the two ends. CDR3 DNA sequence: TGTGCCAGCAAGTCTTCAGGAGATACGCAGTATTTT. Translating gives CASKSSGDTQYF.

This clonotype was picked up a small number of times. V and J are TRBV6-5 and TRBJ2-3; no clear D gene. Germline CDR1 reads MNHEY; CDR2 reads SVGAGI. This CDR3 contains 12 residues. V lost 6 bases to trimming and J lost 9 bases, with 13 bases between them. CDR3 sequence (DNA): TGTGCCAGCAGCTACACACTGGGGACGCAGTATTTT. Its translation is CASSYTLGTQYF.

The J gene is TRBJ1-2, the V gene TRBV20-1; D unresolved. The CDR3 contains 15 residues. V was trimmed by 0 bases and J by 0 bases, leaving 11 bases between them. Germline-derived CDR1 and CDR2 are DFQATT and SNEGSKA (reference sequence). The CDR3, as DNA: TGCAGTGCTAGAGATTCGGCAGGAACTAACTATGGCTACACCTTC. Encoded protein: CSARDSAGTNYGYTF.

This clonotype was counted once. With a much larger clone just one base away, this may be a read error. The genes are TRBV6-2 or TRBV6-3 and TRBJ2-1; no clear D. The CDR3 loop spans 12 amino acids. The V gene's germline CDR1 is MNHEY and CDR2 SVGEGT. The CDR3 sequence is CAGSYWANEQFF. For the CDR3, the DNA is TGTGCCGGCAGTTACTGGGCCAATGAGCAGTTCTTC.

CDR3 nucleotides: TGCGCCAGCAGCCAAAACATCAACAATGAGCAGTTCTTC. Protein: CASSQNINNEQFF. This chain connects TRBV4-3 to TRBJ2-1; no clear D. The V end lost 2 bases, the J end lost 5 bases, and 7 bases lay between the germline ends. CDR3 length: 13 residues. The V gene's germline CDR1 is LGHNA and CDR2 YSLEER.

The chain links TRBV20-1 to TRBJ2-3; D ambiguous. The germline V gene encodes CDR1 DFQATT and CDR2 SNEGSKA (reference sequence). Trimming cost V 4 bases and J 2 bases, with 10 bases left between them. This CDR3 comprises 13 residues. CDR3 DNA: TGCAGTGCTATCCACAGCTACACAGATACGCAGTATTTT. Translating gives CSAIHSYTDTQYF.

This clonotype was observed a single time. This chain links TRBV7-2 with TRBJ1-2; the D is unclear. This CDR3 is 13 amino acids long. The V and J ends lost 4 bases and 6 bases respectively, with 12 bases between them. Germline lookup yields CDR1 SGHTA and CDR2 FQGNSA. This CDR3 reads CASSSRFWDGYTF. CDR3 nucleotide sequence: TGTGCCAGCAGCTCTAGGTTTTGGGATGGCTACACCTTC.